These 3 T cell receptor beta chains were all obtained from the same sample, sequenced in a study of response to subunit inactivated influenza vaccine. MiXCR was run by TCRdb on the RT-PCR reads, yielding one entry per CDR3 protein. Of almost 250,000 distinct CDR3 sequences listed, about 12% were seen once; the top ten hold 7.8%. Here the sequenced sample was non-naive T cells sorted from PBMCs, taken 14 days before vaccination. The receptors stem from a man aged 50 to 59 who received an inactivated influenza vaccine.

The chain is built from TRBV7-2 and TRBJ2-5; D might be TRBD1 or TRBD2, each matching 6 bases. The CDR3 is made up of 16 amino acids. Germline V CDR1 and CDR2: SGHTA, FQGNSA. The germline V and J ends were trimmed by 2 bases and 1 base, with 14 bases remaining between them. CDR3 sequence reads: CASSLRGGQTQETQYF. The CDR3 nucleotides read TGTGCCAGCAGCTTACGGGGAGGACAGACCCAAGAGACCCAGTACTTC.

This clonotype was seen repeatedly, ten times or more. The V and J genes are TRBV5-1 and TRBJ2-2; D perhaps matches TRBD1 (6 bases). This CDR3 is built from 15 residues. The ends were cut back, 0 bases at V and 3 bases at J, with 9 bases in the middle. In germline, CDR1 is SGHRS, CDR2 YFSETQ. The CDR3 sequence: CASSLGQGYTGELFF. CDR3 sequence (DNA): TGCGCCAGCAGCTTGGGTCAGGGGTACACCGGGGAGCTGTTTTTT.

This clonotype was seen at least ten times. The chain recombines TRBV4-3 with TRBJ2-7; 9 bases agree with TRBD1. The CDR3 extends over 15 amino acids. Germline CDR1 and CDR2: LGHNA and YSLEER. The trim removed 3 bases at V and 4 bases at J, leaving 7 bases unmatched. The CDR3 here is CASSQGHRGPYEQYF. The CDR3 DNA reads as TGCGCCAGCAGCCAGGGTCACAGGGGGCCTTACGAGCAGTACTTC.